This passage covers 31 T cell receptor beta chains from one sample sequenced in a study of T-cell memory formation after mild COVID-19. MiXCR, applied by TCRdb to the 5' RACE reads, yields one record per CDR3 protein. The sample has 300,000 to 400,000 distinct CDR3 sequences; around 20% are singletons. Sequenced input: PBMCs or a T cell subset sorted from them (not recorded which). The receptors were gathered from an adult woman who had mild COVID-19 (a few samples of this study predate the infection). Cell type and time point are not known.

J is TRBJ2-1 and V is TRBV5-8; TRBD2 aligns across 10 bases. This CDR3 contains 14 residues. With 1 base clipped from V and 8 bases from J, the junction kept 3 bases outside the gene matches. Per the germline V gene, CDR1 is SGHTS and CDR2 is YDEGEE. The CDR3 DNA sequence: TGTGCCAGCAGCTTGACGACTAGCGGGTATGAGCAGTTCTTC. This encodes CASSLTTSGYEQFF.

The chain uses TRBV4-3 and TRBJ2-6; D is unresolved. V shed 6 bases and J shed 0 bases, with 6 bases lying between them. Germline lookup yields CDR1 LGHNA and CDR2 YSLEER. CDR3 length equals 14 residues. This chain's CDR3 is CASSDPSGANVLTF. The CDR3, as DNA: TGCGCCAGCAGTGACCCCTCTGGGGCCAACGTCCTGACTTTC.

V is TRBV30 and J is TRBJ2-2; 13 bases line up with TRBD2. Germline CDR1 reads GTSNPN; CDR2 reads SVGIG (reference sequence). This CDR3 has 17 amino acids. With 4 bases clipped from V and 6 bases from J, the junction kept 11 bases outside the gene matches. CDR3 in amino acids: CAWIPGLAGRLAGELFF. CDR3 bases: TGTGCCTGGATACCGGGACTAGCGGGACGTCTGGCCGGGGAGCTGTTTTTT.

This clonotype was seen ten or more times. The chain couples TRBV6-2 or TRBV6-3 to TRBJ2-1; 15 bases are a match to TRBD2. This CDR3 comprises 19 residues. V trimming: 0 bases; J trimming: 4 bases; junction bases outside the gene matches: 7. Germline assignment: CDR1 MNHEY and CDR2 SVGEGT. The CDR3 DNA reads TGTGCCAGCAGTTACTCTACGGGACTAGCGGGAGGATTATACAATGAGCAGTTCTTC. It specifies CASSYSTGLAGGLYNEQFF.

The genes are TRBV6-5 and TRBJ2-4; D may be TRBD1 or TRBD2 (5 bases each). The CDR3 is made up of 13 amino acids. Between the trimmed V and J ends, which lost 0 bases and 11 bases, there was a span of 11 bases. CDR1 and CDR2 (germline): MNHEY, SVGAGI. The CDR3: CASSYSGPHVQYF. The CDR3 DNA reads TGTGCCAGCAGTTACTCGGGACCCCACGTTCAGTACTTC.

Here the CDR3 DNA reads TGTGCCAGCTCACCGATAAGACAGGGGCTAAGAGACATTCAGTACTTC. Its protein product is CASSPIRQGLRDIQYF. The chain has TRBV18 and TRBJ2-4; 8 bases agree with TRBD1. Germline-derived CDR1 and CDR2 are KGHSH and LQKENI. The CDR3 consists of 16 residues. With V trimmed by 3 bases and J by 8 bases, 12 bases remained unmatched.

V usage is TRBV21-1 and J usage is TRBJ2-1; the table calls TRBD1, which could not be checked here. TRBV21-1 is designated a pseudogene. The CDR3 length is 15 residues. The CDR3 sequence is CASPYKGQLYNEQFF. In DNA form, the CDR3 reads TGTGCCAGCCCTTACAAGGGACAGTTATACAATGAGCAGTTCTTC.

This clonotype was seen at least ten times. The genes are TRBV6-2 or TRBV6-3 and TRBJ2-7; 9 nucleotides line up with TRBD2. This CDR3 contains 12 residues. Germline CDR1 is MNHEY and CDR2 is SVGEGT. The CDR3 DNA sequence: TGTGCTAGCGGGAGAAGCTCCTACGAGCAGTACTTC. It codes for CASGRSSYEQYF.

The gene calls are TRBV30 and TRBJ2-2; D is undetermined. Deletions cut 6 bases from V and 4 bases from J, with 12 bases between. This CDR3 has 13 residues. The germline V gene has CDR1 GTSNPN and CDR2 SVGIG (reference sequence). This CDR3 is CACSQETTGELFF. Here the CDR3 DNA reads TGTGCCTGCAGCCAAGAGACCACCGGGGAGCTGTTTTTT.

This clonotype has a handful of counts. The chain is built from TRBV9 and TRBJ1-1; TRBD1 matches at 8 bases. After removal of 0 bases from V and 8 bases from J, the junction contained 3 bases not matched to a gene. The CDR3 sequence is 13 residues long. CDR1 and CDR2 (germline): SGDLS, YYNGEE. CDR3 amino acids: CASSVAAGGEAFF. CDR3 nucleotides: TGTGCCAGCAGCGTAGCAGCAGGGGGCGAAGCTTTCTTT.

The chain links TRBV7-8 to TRBJ2-3; D might be TRBD2 (5 bases). This CDR3 is built from 15 residues. Trimming removed 0 bases at V and 4 bases at J, with 11 bases between. CDR1 and CDR2 (germline): SGHVS, FQNEAQ. DNA for the CDR3: TGTGCCAGCAGCTTAGCGGGGTCAGCGGCAGATACGCAGTATTTT. Its translation is CASSLAGSAADTQYF.

This clonotype showed up just a few times. The chain links TRBV24-1 to TRBJ2-2; D may match TRBD1 or TRBD2 (6 bases each). The CDR3 is 14 amino acids. Germline V gene data show CDR1 as KGHDR and CDR2 as SFDVKD. V lost 2 bases and J lost 7, with 10 bases in between. The chain's CDR3 is CATSDWGANGELFF. CDR3 coding DNA: TGTGCCACCAGTGATTGGGGGGCGAACGGGGAGCTGTTTTTT.

Concerning this clonotype: The junction does not match germline at one end; this may be a read error. The CDR3 DNA reads as TGTGCCACCAGTGAGACAGGGGGCAAGAATGAGCTGTTCTTC. Translated: CATSETGGKNELFF. The rearrangement joins TRBV15 to TRBJ2-1; TRBD1 aligns across 10 bases. The length of the CDR3 is 14 residues. From germline, CDR1 is LNHNV and CDR2 YYDKDF (reference sequence).

This clonotype was recorded a few times. The CDR3 region is CASSQDRQAPGVTGELFF. The DNA for the CDR3 is TGCGCCAGCAGCCAAGATCGGCAGGCCCCAGGGGTCACCGGGGAGCTGTTTTTT. The chain is built from TRBV4-3 and TRBJ2-2; perhaps TRBD1 as D (6 bases). Germline V lookup: CDR1 LGHNA, CDR2 YSLEER. This CDR3 is built from 18 residues. The V end lost 0 bases, the J end lost 4 bases, and 18 bases lay between the germline ends.

This clonotype was seen only a few times. The genes are TRBV7-9 and TRBJ2-1, with a possible D match to TRBD2 (6 bases). Germline-derived CDR1 and CDR2 are SEHNR and FQNEAQ (reference sequence). The CDR3 is 12 amino acids. V dropped 5 bases and J dropped 10 bases, with 12 bases sitting between them. For the CDR3, the DNA is TGTGCCAGCAGCGTCGGGACTCCCGAGCAGTTCTTC. Its protein is CASSVGTPEQFF.

The chain employs TRBV4-2 and TRBJ2-3; TRBD2 agrees at 8 bases. The CDR3 runs to 16 residues. V lost 1 base, J lost 3 bases, and 6 bases stayed unmatched. Germline CDR1 reads LGHNA; CDR2 reads YNFKEQ. The CDR3 coding sequence is TGTGCCAGCAGCCAAGGGAAGCGGGGGCTTACAGATACGCAGTATTTT. This codes for CASSQGKRGLTDTQYF.

This chain uses TRBV6-2 or TRBV6-3 with TRBJ2-1; TRBD1 matches at 7 bases. The CDR3 is made up of 11 amino acids. Germline V gene sequence: CDR1 MNHEY, CDR2 SVGEGT. Trimming at V came to 8 bases and at J to 9 bases, leaving 4 bases not matched to a gene. The CDR3 here is CASGQAVEQFF. CDR3 nucleotides: TGTGCCAGCGGACAGGCAGTTGAGCAGTTCTTC.

This clonotype was counted between two and nine times. The V and J genes are TRBV7-3 and TRBJ2-1; TRBD2 agrees at 13 bases. This CDR3 comprises 14 residues. The germline V gene has CDR1 SGHTA and CDR2 FQGTGA. V lost 5 bases and J lost 9; bases outside the gene matches: 4. In DNA, the CDR3 is TGTGCCAGCAGCCGGGGACTAGCGGGAACTGAGCAGTTCTTC. Amino acid sequence: CASSRGLAGTEQFF.

This clonotype appeared a few times. CDR3 region: CSATATVPSYEQYF. CDR3 DNA sequence: TGCAGTGCTACGGCAACGGTCCCCTCCTACGAGCAGTACTTC. This sequence joins TRBV20-1 and TRBJ2-7; D is uncertain. CDR1 is DFQATT and CDR2 is SNEGSKA in the germline V gene (reference sequence). The CDR3 spans 14 residues. Trimming shortened V by 4 bases and J by 0 bases, and 13 bases separated the two germline ends.

This clonotype was found many times. This rearrangement joins TRBV7-2 to TRBJ2-7; D possibly corresponds to TRBD2 (6 bases). CDR1 is SGHTA, CDR2 FQGNSA, per germline. V gave up 5 bases and J gave up 3 bases, with 11 bases separating them. The CDR3 consists of 13 residues. As DNA, the CDR3 is TGTGCCAGCAGCCCGGGGGTACTCTACGAGCAGTACTTC. Its protein is CASSPGVLYEQYF.

This clonotype was observed a few times. The rearrangement links TRBV3-1 to TRBJ2-2, with TRBD1 as a possible D gene (5 bases). V lost 2 bases and J lost 6, with 7 bases in between. This CDR3 region has 13 residues. Germline V gene sequence: CDR1 LGHDT, CDR2 YNNKEL (reference sequence). CDR3 region: CASSQIGAGELFF. The CDR3 region has the DNA TGTGCCAGCAGCCAAATAGGGGCCGGGGAGCTGTTTTTT.

V and J are TRBV6-2 or TRBV6-3 and TRBJ2-7; 7 positions match TRBD1. Germline V gives CDR1 MNHEY, CDR2 SVGEGT. The CDR3 is 15 amino acids. Germline trimming cut 4 bases from V and 2 bases from J; bases unmatched to any gene: 8. The CDR3 DNA reads TGTGCCAGCAGTTCCATCCGACAGGGTCCCTACGAGCAGTACTTC. Its translation: CASSSIRQGPYEQYF.

This clonotype has just a few counts. The chain is built from TRBV20-1 and TRBJ2-3, with D hard to call. The germline CDR1 and CDR2 sequences are DFQATT and SNEGSKA (reference sequence). The CDR3 is made up of 10 amino acids. V was clipped by 7 bases and J by 7 bases, with 9 bases between them. Written as DNA, the CDR3 is TGCAGTGGAGCGTATTATACGCAGTATTTT. Translated, it gives CSGAYYTQYF.

The table lists this clonotype with a few counts. The chain has TRBV10-3 and TRBJ2-3, with 13 bases aligning to TRBD2. The germline CDR1 and CDR2 sequences are ENHRY and SYGVKD. V trimming: 2 bases; J trimming: 4 bases; junction bases outside the gene matches: 3. The length of the CDR3 is 16 residues. The CDR3 spells CAISEPGLAGPDTQYF. CDR3 DNA: TGTGCCATCAGTGAGCCGGGACTAGCGGGGCCAGATACGCAGTATTTT.

The chain links TRBV11-2 to TRBJ2-2; TRBD2 aligns across 8 bases. The junction had 6 bases not matched to a gene; V was cut back by 4 bases and J by 8 bases. The CDR3 has 14 residues. CDR1 SGHAT and CDR2 FQNNGV come from the germline V gene. The CDR3 sequence: CASSYRTSLGELFF. CDR3 coding DNA: TGTGCCAGCAGCTACCGGACTAGCTTGGGGGAGCTGTTTTTT.

CDR3 sequence reads: CASSDGGTGRGEQFF. DNA of the CDR3: TGTGCCAGCAGCGATGGCGGAACGGGGAGGGGTGAGCAGTTCTTC. The rearrangement uses TRBV6-1 and TRBJ2-1, with 7 bases aligning to TRBD2. V shed 6 bases and J 9 bases; nucleotides not matched to a gene: 14. CDR1 and CDR2 (germline): MNHNS, SASEGT. This CDR3 has 15 residues.

In its sample, this clonotype was seen a few times. The V and J genes are TRBV4-2 and TRBJ2-5; 10 nucleotides align to TRBD2. From germline, CDR1 is LGHNA and CDR2 YNFKEQ. This CDR3 has 17 residues. Germline trimming cut 0 bases from V and 1 base from J; bases unmatched to any gene: 5. The CDR3 DNA is TGTGCCAGCAGCCAAGAATGGACTAGCGGTATCCAAGAGACCCAGTACTTC. Translating gives CASSQEWTSGIQETQYF.

The sample holds a few counts of this clonotype. V gene TRBV7-3 combines with J gene TRBJ2-3, with TRBD2 matching over 11 bases. The CDR3 length is 15 residues. Germline V CDR1 and CDR2: SGHTA, FQGTGA. With 2 bases clipped from V and 5 bases from J, the junction kept 3 bases outside the gene matches. CDR3 nucleotides: TGTGCCAGCAGCTTACTAGCGGGGGGCAGAGATACGCAGTATTTT. This codes for CASSLLAGGRDTQYF.

This clonotype was observed a handful of times. The chain links TRBV2 to TRBJ2-7; TRBD1 agrees at 11 bases. The CDR3 runs 15 residues. CDR1 and CDR2 (germline): SNHLY, FYNNEI. Trimming removed 5 bases from V and 3 bases from J; junction bases left unmatched: 6. The CDR3 loop reads CASSHYGTGGYEQYF. The CDR3 DNA follows: TGTGCCAGCAGTCATTACGGGACAGGGGGCTACGAGCAGTACTTC.

This clonotype was observed a few times. The genes are TRBV12-3 or TRBV12-4 and TRBJ1-5, with D tentatively TRBD1 (5 bases). The CDR3 is made up of 14 amino acids. V was pared by 3 bases and J by 2 bases, with 8 bases between. The CDR3 region has the DNA TGTGCCAGCAGTTTGGGGGTAGGCAATCAGCCCCAGCATTTT. Translating gives CASSLGVGNQPQHF.

CDR3 protein: CASSWTGGSLVVNQPQHF. CDR3 sequence (DNA): TGTGCCAGCAGCTGGACAGGGGGCTCCCTAGTAGTTAATCAGCCCCAGCATTTT. The chain recombines TRBV27 with TRBJ1-5, with 11 bases lining up with TRBD1. The CDR3 consists of 18 residues. The trim removed 6 bases at V and 4 bases at J, leaving 14 bases unmatched. Germline CDR1 MNHEY, CDR2 SMNVEV (reference sequence).